This T cell receptor (beta chain) originates from a study of cytomegalovirus exposure and HLA in healthy donors. Study findings and constraints: A later analysis reportedly found fewer N-insertions in an Asian-associated ancestry cluster than the roughly 670-donor mean. Using the classifier, cytomegalovirus status was reportedly diagnosed with high specificity and sensitivity.

Trimming cost V 4 bases and J 4 bases; bases outside gene matches: 5. Germline CDR1 and CDR2: SGHRS and YFSETQ. The CDR3 is 14 residues long. Amplification used 60 Vbeta primers and 13 Jbeta primers. The method was immunoSEQ multiplex PCR; TCRdb's version includes in-frame clones alone and lacks a portion of them. The sample has approximately 150,000 clones; approximately 85% are singletons. With respect to this clone: Its antigen is unidentified.

The sample taken for sequencing was PBMCs. The source is a man aged 45-60 years in good health and CMV-seropositive. This chain joins TRBV5-1 and TRBJ2-5; 9 bases map to TRBD1. CDR3 in DNA: TGCGCCAGCAGCCCCCGGGACAGGGTAGAGACCCAGTACTTC. Translating it yields CASSPRDRVETQYF.